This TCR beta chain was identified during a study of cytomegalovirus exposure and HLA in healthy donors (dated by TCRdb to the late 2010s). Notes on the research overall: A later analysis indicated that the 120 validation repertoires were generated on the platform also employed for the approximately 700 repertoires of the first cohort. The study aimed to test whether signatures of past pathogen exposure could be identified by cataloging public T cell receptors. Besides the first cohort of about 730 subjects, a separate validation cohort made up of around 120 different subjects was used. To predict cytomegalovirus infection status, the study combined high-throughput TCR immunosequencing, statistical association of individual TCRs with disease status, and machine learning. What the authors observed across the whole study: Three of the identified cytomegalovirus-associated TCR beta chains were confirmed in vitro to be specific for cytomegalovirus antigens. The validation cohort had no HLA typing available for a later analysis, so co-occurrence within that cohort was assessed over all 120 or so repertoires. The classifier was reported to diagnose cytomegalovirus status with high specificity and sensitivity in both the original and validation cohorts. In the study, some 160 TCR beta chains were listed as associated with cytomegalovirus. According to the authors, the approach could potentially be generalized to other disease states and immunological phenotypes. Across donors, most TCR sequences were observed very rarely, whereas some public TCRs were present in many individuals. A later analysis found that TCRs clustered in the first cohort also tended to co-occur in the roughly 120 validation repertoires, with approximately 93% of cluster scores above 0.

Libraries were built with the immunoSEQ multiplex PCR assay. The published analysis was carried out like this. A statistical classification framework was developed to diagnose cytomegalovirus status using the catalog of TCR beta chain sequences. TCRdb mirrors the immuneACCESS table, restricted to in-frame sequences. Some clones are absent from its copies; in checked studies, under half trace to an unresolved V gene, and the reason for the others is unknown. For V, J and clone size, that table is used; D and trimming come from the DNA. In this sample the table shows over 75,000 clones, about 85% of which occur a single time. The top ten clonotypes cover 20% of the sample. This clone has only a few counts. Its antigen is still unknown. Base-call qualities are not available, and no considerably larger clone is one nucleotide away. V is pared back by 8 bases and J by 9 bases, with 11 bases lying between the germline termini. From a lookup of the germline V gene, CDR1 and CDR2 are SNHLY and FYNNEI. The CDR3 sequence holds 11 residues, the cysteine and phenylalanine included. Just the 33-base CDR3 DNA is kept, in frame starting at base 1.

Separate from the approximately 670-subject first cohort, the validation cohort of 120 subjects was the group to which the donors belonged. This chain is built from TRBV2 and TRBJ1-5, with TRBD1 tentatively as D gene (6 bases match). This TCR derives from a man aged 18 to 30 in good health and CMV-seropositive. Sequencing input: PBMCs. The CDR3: CASGQTGPQHF. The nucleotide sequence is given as TGTGCCAGCGGGCAGACAGGGCCCCAGCATTTT.